This TCR beta chain originates from a study of graft-versus-host responses after intestinal transplantation. On the study more broadly: Anti-thymocyte globulin induction was given to all recipients, followed by tacrolimus and steroids for around three years.

Between the trimmed V and J ends, which lost 6 bases and 3 bases, there was a span of 5 bases. The CDR3 sequence is 11 residues long. CDR1 and CDR2 (germline): LNHDA, SQIVND (reference sequence). The assay was immunoSEQ multiplex PCR, and TCRdb's table has in-frame clones only and misses some. The repertoire holds around 67,000 clones, around 87% seen once, with roughly 4% in the top ten. This clone occurred once. Its antigen is unknown. Study-wide points: An association linked early post-transplant HvG declines with peak circulating GvH clone levels. Detection of GvH clones occurred in recipient marrow, and some had their first appearance in ileum or blood. Across patients carrying graft-donor T cell macrochimerism, allografts held high graft-versus-host to host-versus-graft clonal ratios.

This TCR came from a human donor who was the organ donor for an intestinal transplant. The chain is built from TRBV19 and TRBJ2-5; D call uncertain. The starting material was unstimulated CD8+ T cells sorted from spleen or lymph node cells, obtained before transplant. CDR3 coding DNA: TGTGCCAGTAGCGGTGAAGAGACCCAGTACTTC. Its protein product is CASSGEETQYF.